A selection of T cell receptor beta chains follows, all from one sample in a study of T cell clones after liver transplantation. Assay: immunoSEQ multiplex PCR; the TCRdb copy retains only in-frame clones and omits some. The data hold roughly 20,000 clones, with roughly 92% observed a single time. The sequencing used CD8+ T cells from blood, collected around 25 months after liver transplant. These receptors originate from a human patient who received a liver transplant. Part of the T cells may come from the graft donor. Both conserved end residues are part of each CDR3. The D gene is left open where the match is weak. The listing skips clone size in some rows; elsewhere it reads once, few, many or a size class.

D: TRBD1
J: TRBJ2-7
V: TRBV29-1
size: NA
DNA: TGCAGCGTTGAGGGACAGGGCCCCTGGGACGAGCAGTACTTC
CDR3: CSVEGQGPWDEQYF

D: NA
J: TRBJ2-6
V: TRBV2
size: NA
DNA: TGTGCCAGCAGTGAGTGGCAGACCTCTGGGGCCAACGTCCTGACTTTC
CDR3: CASSEWQTSGANVLTF

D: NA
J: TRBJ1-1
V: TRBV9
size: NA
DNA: TGTGCCAGCAGCCCCCAGGACACAGAGAACACTGAAGCTTTCTTT
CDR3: CASSPQDTENTEAFF

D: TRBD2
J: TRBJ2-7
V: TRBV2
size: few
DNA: TGTGCCAGCAGTGAAGGGGCGGGGAGGGGATACGAGCAGTACTTC
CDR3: CASSEGAGRGYEQYF

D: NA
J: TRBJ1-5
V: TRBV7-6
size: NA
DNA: TGTGCCAGCAGCTTAAACAGGGTTCAGCCCCAGCATTTT
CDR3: CASSLNRVQPQHF

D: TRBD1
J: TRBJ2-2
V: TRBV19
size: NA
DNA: TGTGCCAGTAGTTACAGGGGGAACACCGGGGAGCTGTTTTTT
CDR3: CASSYRGNTGELFF

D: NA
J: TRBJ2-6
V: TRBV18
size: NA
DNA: TGTGCCAGCTCCTACCGAGGACAGACTTCTGGGGCCAACGTCCTGACTTTC
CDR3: CASSYRGQTSGANVLTF

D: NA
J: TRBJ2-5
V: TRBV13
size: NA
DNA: TGTGCCAGCAGCTTAGAAGCGGAGACCCAGTACTTC
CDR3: CASSLEAETQYF

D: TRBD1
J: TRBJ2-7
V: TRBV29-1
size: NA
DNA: TGCAGCGTTGTGGGGACAGGGGCGTTCTACGAGCAGTACTTC
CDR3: CSVVGTGAFYEQYF

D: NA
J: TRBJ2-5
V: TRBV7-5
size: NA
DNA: TGTGTCAGAAGCTACCCTGATCCCAACCAAGAGACCCAGTACTTC
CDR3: CVRSYPDPNQETQYF

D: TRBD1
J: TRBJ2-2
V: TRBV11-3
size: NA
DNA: TGTGCCAGCAGCCCCGACAGGGGAGGAGCCGGGGAGCTGTTTTTT
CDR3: CASSPDRGGAGELFF

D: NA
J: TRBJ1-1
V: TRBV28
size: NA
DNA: TGTGCCAGCAGGCGGGGCCCTGAAGCTTTCTTT
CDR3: CASRRGPEAFF

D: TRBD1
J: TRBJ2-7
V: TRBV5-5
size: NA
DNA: TGTGCCAGCAGCTTGGGAGTGACAGGGGGCGACGAGCAGTACTTC
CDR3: CASSLGVTGGDEQYF

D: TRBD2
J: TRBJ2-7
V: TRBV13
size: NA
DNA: TGTGCCAGCAGCTTTCGGACTAGCGGGAGGGCCTACGAGCAGTACTTC
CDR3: CASSFRTSGRAYEQYF

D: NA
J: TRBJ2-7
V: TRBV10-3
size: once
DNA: TGTGCCATCGGGAACCCGGAGGGGGATTCAGTTTTGAGCTCCTACGAGCAGTACTTC
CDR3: CAIGNPEGDSVLSSYEQYF

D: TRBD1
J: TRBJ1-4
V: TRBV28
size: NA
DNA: TGTGCCAGCAGCACAACCGGGACAGGGAGGGTGGAAAAACTGTTTTTT
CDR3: CASSTTGTGRVEKLFF

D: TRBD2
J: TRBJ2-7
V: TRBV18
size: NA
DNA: TGTGCCAGCTCACTAACAGGTGGGCTAGCGGGATACGAGCAGTACTTC
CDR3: CASSLTGGLAGYEQYF

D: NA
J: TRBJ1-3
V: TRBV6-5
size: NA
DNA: TGTGCCAGCGGCCTGGGGCACTCTGGAAACACCATATATTTT
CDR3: CASGLGHSGNTIYF

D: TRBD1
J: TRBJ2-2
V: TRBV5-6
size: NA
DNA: TGTGCCAGCACCACCGGGACAGGGGGCGCGTTCGGGGAGCTGTTTTTT
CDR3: CASTTGTGGAFGELFF

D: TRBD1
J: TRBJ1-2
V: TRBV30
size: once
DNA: TGTGCCTGGAGTACAGGTGGGACAGGCGTCGGCTACACCTTC
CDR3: CAWSTGGTGVGYTF

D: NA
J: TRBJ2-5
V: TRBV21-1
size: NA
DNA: TGTGCCAGCAGCAAAGGACAGGGGGCATGGGAGACCCAGTACTTC
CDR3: CASSKGQGAWETQYF

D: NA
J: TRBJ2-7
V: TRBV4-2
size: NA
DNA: TGTGCCAGCAGCCAAGACCACCGGGCCCCAGCCTCGGGCGAGCAGTACTTC
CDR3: CASSQDHRAPASGEQYF

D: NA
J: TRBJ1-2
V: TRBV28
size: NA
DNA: TGTGCCAGCAGTTTGGGTCGTGGCTACACCTTC
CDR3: CASSLGRGYTF

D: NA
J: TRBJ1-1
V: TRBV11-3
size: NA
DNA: TGTGCCAGCAGCTTAGATTTGGGGGGGGCTTTCTTT
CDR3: CASSLDLGGAFF

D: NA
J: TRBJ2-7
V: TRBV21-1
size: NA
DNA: TGTGCCAGCAGCAAAGGTAGTCGACAGGAGCCCCTTGATTACCACGAGCAGTACTTC
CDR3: CASSKGSRQEPLDYHEQYF

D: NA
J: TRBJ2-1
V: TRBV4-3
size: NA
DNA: TGCGCCAGCAGCTGGCAGGTTAACAATGAGCAGTTCTTC
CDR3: CASSWQVNNEQFF

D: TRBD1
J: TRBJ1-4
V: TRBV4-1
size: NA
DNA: TGCGCCAGCAGCCCAAGGTTGGGACAGGGAGGAGAAAAACTGTTTTTT
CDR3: CASSPRLGQGGEKLFF

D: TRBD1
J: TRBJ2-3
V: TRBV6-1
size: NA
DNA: TGTGCCAGCCGGGACAGGGGGCCCACAGATACGCAGTATTTT
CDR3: CASRDRGPTDTQYF

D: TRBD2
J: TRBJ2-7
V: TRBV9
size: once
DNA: TGTGCCAGCAGCGCTAGCGGGGGCTCCTACGAGCAGTACTTC
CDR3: CASSASGGSYEQYF

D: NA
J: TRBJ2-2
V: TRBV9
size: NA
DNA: TGTGCCAGCAGCCCCTGGATCTTTCTGGGGGCGACCGAAGGGGAGAACACCGGGGAGCTGTTTTTT
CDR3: CASSPWIFLGATEGENTGELFF

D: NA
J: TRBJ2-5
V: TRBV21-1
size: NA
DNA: TGTGCCAGCAGCTCCCCACCCCCTCACAGGGGCCTGGTGACCCAGTACTTC
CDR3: CASSSPPPHRGLVTQYF

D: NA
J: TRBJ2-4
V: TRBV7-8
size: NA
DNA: TGTGCCAGCAGCACGCGACCAACCGATGAGTACGCCCTTAAAAACATTCAGTACTTC
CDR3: CASSTRPTDEYALKNIQYF